The subject of this entry is one T cell receptor beta chain. Antigen unknown. The sample is drawn from a study of T cells after yellow fever vaccination. The study's findings and limits: Post-booster samples contained most primary-vaccination clones (approximately 96% CD4, around 90% CD8).

The CDR3 totals 13 residues. Germline CDR1 MNHEY, CDR2 SVGAGI. V gave up 4 bases and J gave up 3 bases, with 10 bases separating them. It was through 5'RACE template switching that TCR cDNA was made, with a universal primer site and UMIs added. TCRdb independently ran MiXCR on the 5' RACE reads; one entry per CDR3 protein. The sample includes 300,000 to 400,000 distinct CDR3 sequences, around 13% seen only once; the top ten take 3.2%. This clonotype originated in a man in his late teens or twenties who received the YFV17D yellow fever vaccine. Specimen: CD4+ T cells sorted from PBMCs, collected 15 days after the yellow fever booster vaccination. The rearrangement uses TRBV6-5 and TRBJ2-7; D unresolved. The DNA for the CDR3 is TGTGCCAGCAGTTTAGGGATGGGCTACGAGCAGTACTTC. Protein product: CASSLGMGYEQYF.